This TCR beta chain derives from a study of T cell responses to AZD1222 COVID-19 vaccine. Study as a whole: Second doses that came at about 4 or about 12 weeks were put together. Broader study findings: Researchers took repertoire samples only after the peak T cell response had come. Among vaccine-associated CD4 TCRs, coverage spanned spike, with dominance at 160-218 and 743-854. Of the AZD1222 recipients, only 5 or 6 were seropositive at baseline.

With regard to this clone: Its specificity is unknown.

The data were produced by immunoSEQ multiplex PCR, yet TCRdb's version contains in-frame clones alone and is incomplete. The table shows more than 150,000 clones, with over 80% occurring only once. The CDR3 has 17 residues. Germline CDR1 is MGHRA and CDR2 is YSYEKL. V was shortened by 2 bases and J by 5 bases, with 21 bases between the two germline ends. The chain links TRBV4-1 to TRBJ1-2; D ambiguous. Sequenced here: peripheral blood, sampled on day 0 of AZD1222 vaccination. This TCR was recovered from an adult in good health. The DNA of the CDR3 is TGCGCCAGCAGCCAAAACCTCCGGGTCACAGAATTATATGGCTACACCTTC. This encodes CASSQNLRVTELYGYTF.